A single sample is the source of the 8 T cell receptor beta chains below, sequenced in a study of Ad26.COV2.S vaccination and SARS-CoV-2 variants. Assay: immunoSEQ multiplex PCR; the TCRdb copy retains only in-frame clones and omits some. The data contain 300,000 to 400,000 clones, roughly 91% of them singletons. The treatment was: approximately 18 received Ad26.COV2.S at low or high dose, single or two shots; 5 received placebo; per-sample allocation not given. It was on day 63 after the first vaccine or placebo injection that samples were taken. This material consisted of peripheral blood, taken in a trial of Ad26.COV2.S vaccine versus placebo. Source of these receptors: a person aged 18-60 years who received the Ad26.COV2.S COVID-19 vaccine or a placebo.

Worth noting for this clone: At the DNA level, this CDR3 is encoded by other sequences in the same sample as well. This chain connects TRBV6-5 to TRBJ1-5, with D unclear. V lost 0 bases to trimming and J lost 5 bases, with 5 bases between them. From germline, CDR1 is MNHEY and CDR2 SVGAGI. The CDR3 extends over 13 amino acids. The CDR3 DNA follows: TGTGCCAGCAGTTACTCAAGGGATCAGCCCCAGCATTTT. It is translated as CASSYSRDQPQHF.

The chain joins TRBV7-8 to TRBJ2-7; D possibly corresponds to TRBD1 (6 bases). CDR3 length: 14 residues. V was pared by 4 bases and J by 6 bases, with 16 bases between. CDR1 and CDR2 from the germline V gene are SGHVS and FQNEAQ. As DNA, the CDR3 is TGTGCCAGCAGCTCCTCTAACAGAGGGGGCGAGCAGTACTTC. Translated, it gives CASSSSNRGGEQYF.

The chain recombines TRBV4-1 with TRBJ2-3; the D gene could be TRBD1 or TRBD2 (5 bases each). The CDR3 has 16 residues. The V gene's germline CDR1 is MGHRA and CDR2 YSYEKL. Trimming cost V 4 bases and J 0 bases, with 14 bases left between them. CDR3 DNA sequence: TGCGCCAGCAGCCCAGGGATTGCTAGCAGCACAGATACGCAGTATTTT. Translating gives CASSPGIASSTDTQYF.

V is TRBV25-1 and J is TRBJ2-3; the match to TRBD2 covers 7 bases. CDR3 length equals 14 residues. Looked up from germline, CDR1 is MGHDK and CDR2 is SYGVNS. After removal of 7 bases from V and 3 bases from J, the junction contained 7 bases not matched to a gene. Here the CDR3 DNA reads TGTGCCAGCATGGTTTCCGGGGGGACAGATACGCAGTATTTT. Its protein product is CASMVSGGTDTQYF.

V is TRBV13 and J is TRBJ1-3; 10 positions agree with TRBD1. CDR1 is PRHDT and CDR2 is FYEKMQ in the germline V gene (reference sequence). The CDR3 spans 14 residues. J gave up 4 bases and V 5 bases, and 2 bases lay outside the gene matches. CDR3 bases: TGTGCCAGCAGCCCGGGACAGGGGGGAAACACCATATATTTT. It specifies CASSPGQGGNTIYF.

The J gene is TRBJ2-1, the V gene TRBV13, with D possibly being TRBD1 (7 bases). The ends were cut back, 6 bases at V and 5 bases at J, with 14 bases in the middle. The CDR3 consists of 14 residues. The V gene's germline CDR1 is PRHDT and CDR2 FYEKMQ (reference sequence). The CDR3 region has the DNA TGTGCCAGCAGGCGGGACAGATCACACAATGAGCAGTTCTTC. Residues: CASRRDRSHNEQFF.

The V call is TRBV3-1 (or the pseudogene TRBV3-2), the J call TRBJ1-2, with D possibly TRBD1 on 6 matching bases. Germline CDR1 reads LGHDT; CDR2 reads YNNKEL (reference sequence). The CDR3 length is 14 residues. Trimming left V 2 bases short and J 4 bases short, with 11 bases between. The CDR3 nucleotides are TGTGCCAGCAGCCAACGACAGGCAACCTATGGCTACACCTTC. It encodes CASSQRQATYGYTF.

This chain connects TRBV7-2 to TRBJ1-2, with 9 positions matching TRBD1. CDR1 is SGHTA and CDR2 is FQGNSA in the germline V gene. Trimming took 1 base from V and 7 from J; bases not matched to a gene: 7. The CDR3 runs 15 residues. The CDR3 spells CASSLEDRGLGGYTF. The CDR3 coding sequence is TGTGCCAGCAGCTTAGAGGACAGGGGCCTCGGTGGCTACACCTTC. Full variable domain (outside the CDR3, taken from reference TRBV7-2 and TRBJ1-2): GAGVSQSPSNKVTEKGKDVELRCDPISGHTALYWYRQSLGQGLEFLIYFQGNSAPDKSGLPSDRFSAERTGGSVSTLTIQRTQQEDSAVYLCASSLEDRGLGGYTFGSGTRLTVV.